Listed here are 32 T cell receptor beta chains from one sample, sequenced in a study of blood T cell repertoires in COVID-19. Repertoires were generated with immunoSEQ multiplex PCR, while TCRdb's copy carries only in-frame clones and drops some. The table lists about 180,000 clones, roughly 89% of them singletons, with under 3% in the top ten. Sequencing was carried out using PBMCs or T cells enriched from blood (not recorded which). All receptors derive from a woman between 40 and 50 years old with acute COVID-19.

The V call is TRBV19, the J call TRBJ1-2; possibly TRBD1 for D (5 bases). Trimming stripped 5 bases from V and 8 bases from J, with 12 bases between. This CDR3 contains 12 residues. CDR1 and CDR2 (germline): LNHDA, SQIVND (reference sequence). Here the CDR3 DNA reads TGTGCCAGTAGTGTAGCCAGGGAAGGCTACACCTTC. It translates to CASSVAREGYTF.

V gene TRBV9 combines with J gene TRBJ2-7, with D possibly being TRBD2 (6 bases). CDR3 length: 14 amino acids. The V end lost 2 bases, the J end lost 0 bases, and 9 bases lay between the germline ends. Germline V gene sequence: CDR1 SGDLS, CDR2 YYNGEE. The CDR3 bases are TGTGCCAGCAGCGTGGGCGGGAACTCCTACGAGCAGTACTTC. Its protein is CASSVGGNSYEQYF.

The V call is TRBV2, the J call TRBJ1-1, with 7 bases that match TRBD1. Looked up from germline, CDR1 is SNHLY and CDR2 is FYNNEI. The CDR3 sequence is 16 residues long. V dropped 6 bases and J dropped 6; count of bases not matched to a gene: 16. The chain's CDR3 is CASSKPSTGEDAEAFF. The CDR3 coding sequence is TGTGCCAGCAGCAAACCTTCTACAGGGGAGGATGCTGAAGCTTTCTTT.

V is TRBV27 and J is TRBJ2-3, with 7 nucleotides matching TRBD2. V lost 6 bases to trimming and J lost 2 bases; unmatched junction nucleotides: 8. This CDR3 spans 15 amino acids. The germline V gene encodes CDR1 MNHEY and CDR2 SMNVEV (reference sequence). CDR3 loop: CASSQRDYLTDTQYF. CDR3 sequence (DNA): TGTGCCAGCAGCCAACGGGACTACCTCACAGATACGCAGTATTTT.

This clone has a handful of counts. This sample also contains other DNA sequences that code for the same CDR3. The chain combines TRBV18 with TRBJ2-5; 7 bases align to TRBD1. CDR1 KGHSH and CDR2 LQKENI come from the germline V gene. Germline trimming cut 6 bases from V and 1 base from J; bases unmatched to any gene: 2. The CDR3 runs to 13 residues. The DNA for the CDR3 is TGTGCCAGCTCCCAGGGGGTCCAAGAGACCCAGTACTTC. Protein sequence: CASSQGVQETQYF.

The J gene is TRBJ2-1, the V gene TRBV7-2, with 9 bases matching TRBD2. The length of the CDR3 is 15 residues. V gave up 3 bases and J gave up 8 bases; unmatched junction bases: 8. In germline, CDR1 is SGHTA, CDR2 FQGNSA. The CDR3 bases are TGTGCCAGCAGCTTTTCGGGACTAGCTACGGATGAGCAGTTCTTC. Amino acid sequence: CASSFSGLATDEQFF. The entire variable domain, with the rest obtained from reference TRBV7-2 and TRBJ2-1, is as follows: GAGVSQSPSNKVTEKGKDVELRCDPISGHTALYWYRQSLGQGLEFLIYFQGNSAPDKSGLPSDRFSAERTGGSVSTLTIQRTQQEDSAVYLCASSFSGLATDEQFFGPGTRLTVL.

The V gene is TRBV28, the J gene TRBJ1-2; D remains unclear. Trimming took 1 base from V and 3 from J, leaving 9 bases between them. Germline lookup yields CDR1 MDHEN and CDR2 SYDVKM. The CDR3 totals 14 residues. In DNA form, the CDR3 reads TGTGCCAGCAGTTTATCCGGGAAGGACTATGGCTACACCTTC. It specifies CASSLSGKDYGYTF.

The rearrangement joins TRBV7-2 to TRBJ2-5; no clear D gene. From germline, CDR1 is SGHTA and CDR2 FQGNSA. The CDR3 contains 14 residues. Trimming took 0 bases from V and 5 from J, leaving 10 bases between them. CDR3 amino acids: CASSLALTRETQYF. The CDR3 coding sequence is TGTGCCAGCAGCTTAGCGCTGACCAGGGAGACCCAGTACTTC.

The chain joins TRBV4-3 to TRBJ1-1; possibly TRBD1 for D (5 bases). V was cut by 0 bases and J by 4 bases, with 18 bases left in between. The germline gives CDR1 LGHNA, CDR2 YSLEER. The CDR3 is made up of 17 amino acids. CDR3 nucleotide sequence: TGCGCCAGCAGCCAAGATCTTTTAGGACCGGGGGGCACTGAAGCTTTCTTT. This codes for CASSQDLLGPGGTEAFF.

The chain is built from TRBV6-5 and TRBJ2-7, with TRBD1 as a possible D gene (5 bases). V was pared by 6 bases and J by 3 bases, with 6 bases between. This CDR3 spans 11 amino acids. The germline V gene has CDR1 MNHEY and CDR2 SVGAGI. CDR3 protein: CASRTGYEQYF. CDR3 nucleotides: TGTGCCAGCAGAACAGGCTACGAGCAGTACTTC.

V gene TRBV9 combines with J gene TRBJ1-4; 7 bases are a match to TRBD1. The CDR3 extends over 15 amino acids. CDR1 SGDLS and CDR2 YYNGEE come from the germline V gene. Trimming at V came to 0 bases and at J to 7 bases, leaving 6 bases not matched to a gene. The DNA for the CDR3 is TGTGCCAGCAGCGTAGAAGGGGGCTTAGGTGAAAAACTGTTTTTT. It specifies CASSVEGGLGEKLFF.

This rearrangement joins TRBV19 to TRBJ2-3; D gene ambiguous. This CDR3 is built from 13 residues. V lost 8 bases to trimming and J lost 0 bases, with 9 bases between them. Germline values: CDR1 LNHDA, CDR2 SQIVND (reference sequence). The CDR3 here is CASQASSTDTQYF. DNA of the CDR3: TGTGCCAGTCAAGCATCTAGCACAGATACGCAGTATTTT.

This clone was recorded once. V gene TRBV27 combines with J gene TRBJ1-6; D gene unclear. Between the trimmed V and J ends, which lost 6 bases and 4 bases, there was a span of 10 bases. The CDR3 length is 14 residues. Germline V CDR1 and CDR2: MNHEY, SMNVEV (reference sequence). CDR3 in DNA: TGTGCCAGCAGCCATCAGGAATATAATTCACCCCTCCACTTT. Amino acid sequence: CASSHQEYNSPLHF.

The chain recombines TRBV9 with TRBJ2-5; 9 bases are shared with TRBD2. The V gene end was trimmed by 0 bases and the J gene end by 1 base; junction bases not matched to a gene: 10. The CDR3 consists of 18 residues. Germline assignment: CDR1 SGDLS and CDR2 YYNGEE. CDR3 protein: CASSVGDSGGVVQETQYF. In DNA, the CDR3 is TGTGCCAGCAGCGTAGGGGATAGCGGGGGAGTAGTCCAAGAGACCCAGTACTTC.

The rearrangement uses TRBV27 and TRBJ1-6, with D possibly being TRBD1 (6 bases). Trimming removed 0 bases from V and 9 bases from J, with 18 bases in between. Germline loops: CDR1 MNHEY, CDR2 SMNVEV (reference sequence). The CDR3 has 17 amino acids. CDR3 residues: CASSLSAGARRGSPLHF. For the CDR3, the DNA is TGTGCCAGCAGTTTATCTGCGGGGGCACGCCGGGGTTCACCCCTCCACTTT.

This clone was observed a single time. The chain links TRBV10-1 to TRBJ2-3, with 14 bases aligning to TRBD2. Germline V gives CDR1 WNHNN, CDR2 SYGVQD (reference sequence). The CDR3 spans 21 residues. Unmatched junction bases numbered 20, after V lost 9 bases and J lost 0 bases. The chain's CDR3 is CARPTSGGADDRSDSTDTQYF. The CDR3, as DNA: TGCGCCAGACCGACTAGCGGGGGGGCGGACGACAGATCGGATAGCACAGATACGCAGTATTTT.

This clone has only one observation. V and J are TRBV9 and TRBJ2-7, with 8 bases matching TRBD2. Looked up from germline, CDR1 is SGDLS and CDR2 is YYNGEE. Trimming at V came to 3 bases and at J to 4 bases, leaving 6 bases not matched to a gene. The CDR3 sequence is 14 residues long. CDR3 DNA: TGTGCCAGCAGCGGGCACCGGGAGGGATACGAGCAGTACTTC. It codes for CASSGHREGYEQYF.

This rearrangement joins TRBV3-1 (or the pseudogene TRBV3-2) to TRBJ1-1; D gene unclear. With 4 bases removed from V and 0 bases from J, the gap between germline ends came to 12 bases. Germline V lookup: CDR1 LGHDT, CDR2 YNNKEL (reference sequence). The CDR3 sequence is 15 residues long. CDR3 sequence reads: CASSPGNFMNTEAFF. CDR3 sequence (DNA): TGTGCCAGCAGCCCCGGGAACTTCATGAACACTGAAGCTTTCTTT.

The V gene is TRBV4-1, the J gene TRBJ1-1, with TRBD1 matching 8 bases. Germline V gene lookup returns CDR1 MGHRA and CDR2 YSYEKL. J was trimmed by 6 bases and V by 1 base; bases with no gene match: 4. The CDR3 consists of 14 residues. CDR3 amino acids: CASSQGQGASEAFF. CDR3 nucleotides: TGCGCCAGCAGCCAAGGGCAGGGGGCCTCTGAAGCTTTCTTT.

The gene calls are TRBV30 and TRBJ1-2, with 7 bases matching TRBD1. J lost 8 bases, V lost 2 bases, and 5 bases had no gene match. The CDR3 runs 12 residues. Germline V gene data show CDR1 as GTSNPN and CDR2 as SVGIG (reference sequence). CDR3 amino acids: CAWSPTGDGYTF. CDR3 coding DNA: TGTGCCTGGAGTCCAACAGGGGACGGCTACACCTTC.

The CDR3 loop reads CASILTGGRLTGELFF. CDR3 DNA: TGTGCCAGCATCCTCACCGGGGGGCGCCTCACCGGGGAGCTGTTTTTT. The rearrangement joins TRBV7-2 to TRBJ2-2, with TRBD2 as a possible D gene (7 bases). The length of the CDR3 is 16 residues. The germline CDR1 and CDR2 sequences are SGHTA and FQGNSA. V lost 7 bases to trimming and J lost 4 bases, with 19 bases between them.

The count of this clone is one. The V call is TRBV12-5, the J call TRBJ2-1, with TRBD2 matching 11 bases. Trimming removed 5 bases from V and 2 bases from J; junction bases left unmatched: 8. CDR1 and CDR2 from the germline V gene are LGHNT and FRNRAP. This CDR3 region has 17 residues. As DNA, the CDR3 is TGTGCTAGTGGTGGAGGACTAGCGGGCACCACCTACAATGAGCAGTTCTTC. This translates into CASGGGLAGTTYNEQFF. The full variable domain, with the rest looked up from reference TRBV12-5 and TRBJ2-1, is DARVTQTPRHKVTEMGQEVTMRCQPILGHNTVFWYRQTMMQGLELLAYFRNRAPLDDSGMPKDRFSAEMPDATLATLKIQPSEPRDSAVYFCASGGGLAGTTYNEQFFGPGTRLTVL.

This clone was seen a handful of times. V is TRBV6-5 and J is TRBJ1-2, with D maybe TRBD1 (5 bases). This CDR3 is 15 amino acids long. Germline values: CDR1 MNHEY, CDR2 SVGAGI. Trimming pared 0 bases from V and 4 bases from J, leaving 12 bases between. In DNA form, the CDR3 reads TGTGCCAGCAGTTACTCGAGAGACAGTCCCTATGGCTACACCTTC. It specifies CASSYSRDSPYGYTF.

Written as DNA, the CDR3 is TGTGCCAGCAGTGAAGTGTGGGCTAGCGGGGGCGGAGGGACCCAGTACTTC. Protein: CASSEVWASGGGGTQYF. The chain carries TRBV6-1 and TRBJ2-5; 10 bases line up with TRBD2. The CDR3 length is 17 residues. CDR1 and CDR2 from the germline V gene are MNHNS and SASEGT. V lost 1 base, J lost 7 bases, and 12 bases stayed unmatched.

This chain uses TRBV4-1 with TRBJ2-7; 7 bases agree with TRBD2. The CDR3 covers 14 residues. The J segment lost 5 bases and the V segment lost 2 bases, leaving 6 bases of the junction unmatched. The germline V gene has CDR1 MGHRA and CDR2 YSYEKL. The CDR3 sequence: CASSQIGGRDEQYF. The DNA for the CDR3 is TGCGCCAGCAGCCAAATCGGGGGGAGGGACGAGCAGTACTTC.

The CDR3 DNA is TGTGCCAGTAGTAACCGGGACAGGGGGACGGGTGAGCAGTTCTTC. Translated: CASSNRDRGTGEQFF. V gene TRBV19 combines with J gene TRBJ2-1; the match to TRBD1 covers 11 bases. V shed 4 bases and J 9 bases; nucleotides not matched to a gene: 8. The CDR3 consists of 15 residues. Germline V gives CDR1 LNHDA, CDR2 SQIVND (reference sequence).

The chain carries TRBV6-6 and TRBJ2-1; TRBD2 matches at 9 bases. Looked up from germline, CDR1 is MNHNY and CDR2 is SVGAGI (reference sequence). The CDR3 has 15 residues. V gave up 2 bases and J gave up 8 bases; unmatched junction bases: 7. As DNA, the CDR3 is TGTGCCAGCAGTTACAATAGCGGGAGAAGGGATGAGCAGTTCTTC. It specifies CASSYNSGRRDEQFF.

V usage is TRBV14 and J usage is TRBJ1-6; D perhaps matches TRBD1 (5 bases). The germline CDR1 and CDR2 sequences are SGHDN and FVKESK. The CDR3 is 14 residues long. Trimming shortened V by 2 bases and J by 7 bases, and 9 bases separated the two germline ends. The CDR3 reads CASSQNAGNSPLHF. The CDR3 region has the DNA TGTGCCAGCAGCCAAAATGCAGGGAATTCACCCCTCCACTTT. The whole variable domain, remainder taken from reference TRBV14 and TRBJ1-6, is EAGVTQFPSHSVIEKGQTVTLRCDPISGHDNLYWYRRVMGKEIKFLLHFVKESKQDESGMPNNRFLAERTGGTYSTLKVQPAELEDSGVYFCASSQNAGNSPLHFGNGTRLTVT.

The V and J genes are TRBV9 and TRBJ2-3; D may be TRBD2 (5 bases). CDR1 and CDR2 from the germline V gene are SGDLS and YYNGEE. This CDR3 contains 15 residues. The germline V and J ends were trimmed by 0 bases and 4 bases, with 12 bases remaining between them. The CDR3 region is CASSVDTRAADTQYF. CDR3 in DNA: TGTGCCAGCAGCGTAGATACCCGAGCGGCAGATACGCAGTATTTT.

V usage is TRBV19 and J usage is TRBJ1-5; the match to TRBD1 covers 8 bases. From germline, CDR1 is LNHDA and CDR2 SQIVND (reference sequence). CDR3 length: 15 residues. Unmatched junction bases numbered 7, after V lost 6 bases and J lost 3 bases. CDR3 loop: CASRTQGVDNQPQHF. CDR3 nucleotides: TGTGCCAGTAGAACACAGGGGGTGGACAATCAGCCCCAGCATTTT.

The chain uses TRBV6-5 and TRBJ1-2, with D possibly matching TRBD1 (6 bases). Trimming left V 6 bases short and J 4 bases short, with 18 bases between. CDR3 length equals 15 residues. The germline V gene has CDR1 MNHEY and CDR2 SVGAGI. CDR3: CASSRTAQGGYGYTF. The CDR3 DNA is TGTGCCAGCAGCAGGACAGCTCAAGGGGGCTATGGCTACACCTTC.

The chain joins TRBV15 to TRBJ1-1, with a weak D call TRBD1 (5 bases). This CDR3 has 14 residues. Germline-derived CDR1 and CDR2 are LNHNV and YYDKDF (reference sequence). V gave up 1 base and J gave up 5 bases, with 11 bases separating them. CDR3 protein: CATSRADKRTEAFF. The CDR3, as DNA: TGTGCCACCAGCAGAGCGGACAAACGGACTGAAGCTTTCTTT.